Included here is one T cell receptor (beta chain) sequence, with context. Random hexamers were used to reverse transcribe the RNA input (roughly 0.5 to 1 ug). Multiplex immunoSEQ PCR targeted 54 Vbeta and 13 Jbeta TCR beta segments. TCRdb redid the calling of the immunoSEQ multiplex PCR reads with MiXCR, one entry per CDR3 protein. There are roughly 190,000 distinct CDR3 sequences in the sample; about 95% occur only once, and 0.08% to 0.11% lies in the top ten. The data were taken from a study of CD8 T cells in Susac syndrome. The V and J ends lost 2 bases and 7 bases respectively, with 21 bases between them. CDR3 length: 15 amino acids. Germline CDR1 reads GTSNPN; CDR2 reads SVGIG (reference sequence).

The sequenced sample was CD4+ T cells from PBMCs. V and J are TRBV30 and TRBJ2-7; weak D call: TRBD2 (6 bases). This TCR came from a human donor in good health. In DNA form, the CDR3 reads TGTGCCTGGAGTTTAACGGTCGGGGGACTTTCTGAGCAGTACTTC. Translating gives CAWSLTVGGLSEQYF.